The clone carrying this T cell receptor (beta chain) was seen repeatedly, ten times or more. The antigen is not known. The CDR3 sequence is 12 residues long. CDR1 is MNHEY, CDR2 SVGAGI, per germline. V gave up 4 bases and J gave up 3 bases, with 7 bases separating them. TCRdb reanalysed the 5' RACE reads using MiXCR and keeps one entry per CDR3 protein. The data show around 30,000 distinct CDR3 sequences, about 6.8% seen once. This sample is part of a study of CD8 T cells in ankylosing spondylitis. Findings of the study overall: A motif in TCR beta, a set of under 10 highly homologous variants, appeared characteristic of ankylosing spondylitis blood.

The sequenced material came from blood, either unsorted or a sorted T cell fraction (not recorded which). The origin of this receptor is a male donor with ankylosing spondylitis or in good health (not recorded which). This chain uses TRBV6-5 with TRBJ2-7; D perhaps matches TRBD2 (6 bases). CDR3 DNA: TGTGCCAGCAGTTCGCGGGGCTACGAGCAGTACTTC. This codes for CASSSRGYEQYF.